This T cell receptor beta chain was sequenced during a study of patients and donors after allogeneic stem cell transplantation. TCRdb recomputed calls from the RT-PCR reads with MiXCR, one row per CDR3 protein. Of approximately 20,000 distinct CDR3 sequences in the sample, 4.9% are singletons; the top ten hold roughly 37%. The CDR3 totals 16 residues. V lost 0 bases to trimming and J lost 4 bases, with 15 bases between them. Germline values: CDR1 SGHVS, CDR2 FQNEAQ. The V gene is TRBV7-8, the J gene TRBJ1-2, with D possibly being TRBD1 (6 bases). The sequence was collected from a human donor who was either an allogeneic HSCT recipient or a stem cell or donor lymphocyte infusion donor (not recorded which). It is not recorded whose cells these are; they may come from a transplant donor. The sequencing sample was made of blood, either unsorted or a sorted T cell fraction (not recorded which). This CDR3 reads CASSLARGQSFYGYTF. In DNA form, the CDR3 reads TGTGCCAGCAGCTTAGCGCGGGGGCAGTCCTTCTATGGCTACACCTTC.